This T cell receptor (beta chain) was captured in a study of T cell responses to AZD1222 COVID-19 vaccine. Whole-study results and caveats: There were mostly white British donors and more females than males, and clonal diversity was possibly underestimated.

TCRdb keeps only in-frame clones here, not all; method: immunoSEQ multiplex PCR. Of about 160,000 clones in the sample, about nine tenths are singletons; the top ten hold more than 5.5%. Germline V gives CDR1 MNHNS, CDR2 SASEGT. The CDR3 is made up of 16 amino acids. The V segment lost 3 bases and the J segment 6 bases; nucleotides outside the gene matches: 9. As regards this clone: Its antigen is undetermined.

The sequencing used peripheral blood, collected on day 0 of AZD1222 vaccination. V gene TRBV6-1 combines with J gene TRBJ2-2, with TRBD2 matching 8 bases. This TCR was sampled from an adult in good health. For the CDR3, the DNA is TGTGCCAGCAGTGATTGGGGCGGGAGGTCGGCCGGGGAGCTGTTTTTT. Amino acid sequence: CASSDWGGRSAGELFF.